This T cell receptor beta chain emerged from a study of T cells in Graves' hyperthyroidism and ophthalmopathy. The CDR3 regions of TCR beta were amplified from RNA transcripts. In the first-round RT-PCR of the TCR CDR3, the HTBI primer set was used. TCRdb itself ran the multiplex PCR reads through MiXCR, one entry per CDR3 protein. This table has about 420,000 distinct CDR3 sequences, approximately 14% appearing once. This clonotype occurred a few times. The CDR3 spans 15 residues. With V trimmed by 6 bases and J by 4 bases, 10 bases remained unmatched. Germline V gene sequence: CDR1 KGHSH, CDR2 LQKENI.

The clonotype originates from a woman aged 18-35 years with Graves' hyperthyroidism. Sequenced: blood. The genes are TRBV18 and TRBJ2-3; 7 positions agree with TRBD1. In DNA, the CDR3 is TGTGCCAGCTCCCCGAGACAGGGCGGTTCAGATACGCAGTATTTT. It codes for CASSPRQGGSDTQYF.